This T cell receptor beta chain was documented in a study of cytomegalovirus exposure and HLA in healthy donors. PCR was performed using 60 Vbeta and 13 Jbeta primers. Assay used: immunoSEQ multiplex PCR; TCRdb lists only in-frame clones, some missing. The sample lists 150,000 to 200,000 clones; 82% were seen once. The V gene lost 2 bases and the J gene lost 3 bases, with 13 bases spanning the gap. Germline lookup yields CDR1 MDHEN and CDR2 SYDVKM. There are 16 residues in the CDR3. On this clone itself: Its antigen is as yet unknown.

General study points: The classifier was said to identify cytomegalovirus status with high specificity and sensitivity. CMV serostatus was the sole immune exposure information available.

The rearrangement links TRBV28 to TRBJ2-2; D perhaps matches TRBD2 (6 bases). This TCR was sampled from a girl aged 5 to 17 in good health and CMV-seropositive. The specimen sequenced was PBMCs. The CDR3 sequence is CASSLREGLYTGELFF. CDR3 sequence (DNA): TGTGCCAGCAGTTTAAGAGAGGGACTCTACACCGGGGAGCTGTTTTTT.